The subject of this entry is one T cell receptor beta chain. Its antigen is undetermined. Carried by the TCR beta cDNA libraries were unique molecular identifiers. TCRdb used MiXCR to reprocess the PCR reads, holding one entry per CDR3 protein. Of 750,000 to 950,000 distinct CDR3 sequences listed, about 57% are singletons. The sample comes from a study of post-analysis software for immune sequencing data. Findings and limits, study-wide: Patients had higher frequencies than controls of roughly 5 TRBV segments, including TRBV5-6, TRBV5-1 and TRBV20-1.

This CDR3 comprises 12 residues. Deletions cut 3 bases from V and 15 bases from J, with 15 bases between. Per germline, CDR1 LGHNA and CDR2 YNFKEQ. The chain carries TRBV4-2 and TRBJ2-1, with a weak D call TRBD1 (6 bases). The sample taken for sequencing was blood. The clonotype was recovered from a girl aged 10-17 years with multiple sclerosis. The CDR3 protein is CASSQGAAQAFF. Written as DNA, the CDR3 is TGTGCCAGCAGCCAGGGGGCGGCACAGGCGTTCTTC.